The clone carrying this T cell receptor beta chain was seen a single time. Germline V gene data show CDR1 as MGHDK and CDR2 as SYGVNS. The CDR3 consists of 16 residues. V shed 2 bases and J 7 bases; nucleotides not matched to a gene: 9. This sample was included in a study of control samples from healthy donors and cancer patients. Some clones are missing from TCRdb's copy, which holds only in-frame ones; the method was immunoSEQ multiplex PCR. The sample yields 150,000 to 200,000 clones, 85% to 95% seen once. Material for sequencing was blood. This rearrangement joins TRBV25-1 to TRBJ1-2, with TRBD1 matching over 11 bases. The clonotype originates from a woman aged 35 to 49 in good health. CDR3 protein: CASSEPGQGAGIGYTF. The CDR3 bases are TGTGCCAGCAGTGAACCCGGACAGGGGGCGGGAATTGGCTACACCTTC.